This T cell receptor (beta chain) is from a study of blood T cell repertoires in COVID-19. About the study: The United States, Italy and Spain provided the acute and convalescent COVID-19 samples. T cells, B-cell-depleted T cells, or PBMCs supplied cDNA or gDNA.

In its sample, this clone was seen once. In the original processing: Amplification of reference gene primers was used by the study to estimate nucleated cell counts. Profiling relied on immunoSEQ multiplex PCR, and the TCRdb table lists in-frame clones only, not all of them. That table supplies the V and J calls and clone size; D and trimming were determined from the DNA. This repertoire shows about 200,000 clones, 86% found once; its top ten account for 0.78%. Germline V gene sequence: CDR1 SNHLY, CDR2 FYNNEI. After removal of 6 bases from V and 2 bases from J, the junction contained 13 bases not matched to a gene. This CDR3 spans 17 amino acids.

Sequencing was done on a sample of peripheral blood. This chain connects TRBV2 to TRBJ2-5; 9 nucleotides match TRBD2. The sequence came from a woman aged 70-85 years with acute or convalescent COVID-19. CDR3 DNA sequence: TGTGCCAGCAGCTTTTCAAAGGGACTAGCCGCACAAGAGACCCAGTACTTC. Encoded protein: CASSFSKGLAAQETQYF.